A selection of T cell receptor beta chains follows, all from one sample in a study of shared T cell receptors in the human thymus. The table came from immunoSEQ multiplex PCR; TCRdb's copy has only in-frame clones and leaves some out. This sample has about 400,000 clones, with roughly 94% found just once. Material for sequencing was thymocytes. Receptor source: a human donor. Both conserved end residues are part of each CDR3. A D gene is named only where the DNA matches it firmly. The size entry is marked missing in some rows and otherwise reads once, few, many or a size class.

J,size,V,D,CDR3,DNA
TRBJ2-7,.,TRBV7-8,.,CASSLEAQAAYEQYF,TGTGCCAGCAGCTTAGAGGCCCAAGCGGCCTACGAGCAGTACTTC
TRBJ2-1,once,TRBV6-4,TRBD2,CASSRTSGQNNEQFF,TGTGCCAGCAGTAGGACTAGCGGACAAAACAATGAGCAGTTCTTC
TRBJ2-5,.,TRBV21-1,.,CASSPSTGLVTQYF,TGTGCCAGCAGCCCCTCGACAGGGTTGGTGACCCAGTACTTC
TRBJ2-1,.,TRBV5-1,.,CASSFPPGRRDPYNEQFF,TGCGCCAGCAGCTTTCCCCCAGGGAGGCGGGACCCGTACAATGAGCAGTTCTTC
TRBJ2-1,.,TRBV5-1,.,CASSLKNTISYNEQFF,TGCGCCAGCAGCTTAAAAAATACAATCTCCTACAATGAGCAGTTCTTC
TRBJ2-1,.,TRBV18,.,CASSLSHPNEQFF,TGTGCCAGCTCACTTTCCCACCCCAATGAGCAGTTCTTC
TRBJ1-5,.,TRBV9,TRBD1,CASSEGQGAMGPDQPQHF,TGTGCCAGCAGTGAGGGACAGGGGGCGATGGGCCCGGATCAGCCCCAGCATTTT
TRBJ1-5,.,TRBV27,.,CATARTGRNQPQHF,TGTGCCACCGCGAGGACGGGACGGAATCAGCCCCAGCATTTT
TRBJ2-7,.,TRBV15,.,CATSRDWGSYEQYF,TGTGCCACCAGCAGAGATTGGGGATCCTACGAGCAGTACTTC
TRBJ2-3,once,TRBV6-1,.,CASTWTFSTDTQYF,TGTGCCAGCACCTGGACATTTTCCACAGATACGCAGTATTTT
TRBJ2-3,.,TRBV5-1,.,CASSLGLHLMDTQYF,TGCGCCAGCAGCTTGGGACTACACCTGATGGATACGCAGTATTTT
TRBJ1-3,.,TRBV19,.,CASSISLVNSGNTIYF,TGTGCCAGTAGTATATCGTTGGTGAACTCTGGAAACACCATATATTTT